These T cell receptor beta chains were read from a single sample in a study of OX40 agonist ivuxolimab in advanced cancers. The table came from immunoSEQ multiplex PCR; TCRdb's copy has only in-frame clones and leaves some out. Among about 52,000 clones listed, approximately 88% were seen once. This specimen was CD4+ or CD8+ T cells sorted from blood, taken in a trial of the OX40 agonist ivuxolimab. These receptors were collected from an adult with an advanced solid tumor such as melanoma, head and neck, liver or kidney cancer. The CDR3 runs from the conserved cysteine through the conserved F or W. The D gene is left open where the match is weak. Not every row has a clone size; where given, it reads once, few, many or a size class.

j_call | d_call | clone_size | v_call | cdr3_nt | cdr3_aa
TRBJ2-2 | - | - | TRBV7-8 | TGTGCCAGCAGCTTACTGGGGCGGGGACCCGGGGAGCTGTTTTTT | CASSLLGRGPGELFF
TRBJ2-1 | TRBD2 | - | TRBV6-1 | TGTGCCAGCAGTGAAATACGGGCGGGGGTCTTCTACAATGAGCAGTTCTTC | CASSEIRAGVFYNEQFF
TRBJ2-3 | - | - | TRBV25-1 | TGTGCCAGCAGTGGGTGGGGGGCTATAGATACGCAGTATTTT | CASSGWGAIDTQYF
TRBJ2-2 | - | - | TRBV10-3 | TGTGCCATCAGTGCGGCGGGTGCGGGGGCCCTGAACACCGGGGAGCTGTTTTTT | CAISAAGAGALNTGELFF
TRBJ2-3 | - | once | TRBV6-5 | TGTGCCAGCAGTTACGGGGCTGGGGGCGTAGCGCAGTATTTT | CASSYGAGGVAQYF
TRBJ2-7 | TRBD2 | - | TRBV7-2 | TGTGCCAGCAGCCCGACGCCAGCCGGGACTAGCGGGAGTCACGAGCAGTACTTC | CASSPTPAGTSGSHEQYF
TRBJ2-6 | - | - | TRBV4-2 | TGTGCCAGCAGCCAAGCACCGACAGGCTCTGGGGCCAACGTCCTGACTTTC | CASSQAPTGSGANVLTF
TRBJ1-2 | - | - | TRBV5-1 | TGCGCCAGCAGCTGGACAGACTTTAACTATGGCTACACCTTC | CASSWTDFNYGYTF
TRBJ2-1 | - | - | TRBV2 | TGTGCCAGCAGTGCCCTAACAATGAAGCAGTTCTTC | CASSALTMKQFF
TRBJ2-5 | TRBD1 | - | TRBV6-1 | TGTGCCAGCAGTGAAAGGGACAGGGCACAAGAGACCCAGTACTTC | CASSERDRAQETQYF
TRBJ1-2 | - | - | TRBV2 | TGTGCCACCGAACAGGGTGAGAACTATGGCTACACCTTC | CATEQGENYGYTF
TRBJ2-2 | TRBD1 | few | TRBV4-1 | TGCGCCAGCAGCCAAGATCCCTGGACAGGATCCGGGGAGCTGTTTTTT | CASSQDPWTGSGELFF
TRBJ2-5 | TRBD1 | - | TRBV25-1 | TGTGCCAGCAGTCCCCGGACAGGGGTCGGAGAGACCCAGTACTTC | CASSPRTGVGETQYF
TRBJ1-1 | - | - | TRBV9 | TGTGCCAGCAGCGCCACTGAGGGGACGAGTAAAACTTTCTTT | CASSATEGTSKTFF
TRBJ2-7 | - | once | TRBV7-2 | TGTGCCAGCAGCTTAGCTTGGAGGGGAGAGCAGTACTTC | CASSLAWRGEQYF
TRBJ1-2 | TRBD1 | - | TRBV9 | TGTGCCAGCAGCGCGCCCGGGACAGGGGGCATTGGCTACACCTTC | CASSAPGTGGIGYTF
TRBJ1-2 | - | once | TRBV20-1 | TGCAGTGCTAGAGGGCAGGGGGGCTACACCTTC | CSARGQGGYTF
TRBJ1-2 | - | - | TRBV6-1 | TGTGCCAGCAGTGAATCCGTTCAGGGAGACGCAAGCTACACCTTC | CASSESVQGDASYTF
TRBJ1-5 | - | - | TRBV19 | TGTGCCAGTAGTATATTTATGCGGCCCCAGCATTTT | CASSIFMRPQHF
TRBJ2-7 | - | once | TRBV16 | TGTGCCAGCAGCCAATCACAGGAGGGGCAGGGTAGAGACGAGCAGTACTTC | CASSQSQEGQGRDEQYF
TRBJ2-5 | TRBD2 | once | TRBV5-1 | TGCGCCAGCAGTGCAGCGGGAGGACAAGAGACCCAGTACTTC | CASSAAGGQETQYF
TRBJ1-5 | TRBD1 | - | TRBV19 | TGTGCCAGTAGTAGGGGACAGGGGGCTTTTCAGCCCCAGCATTTT | CASSRGQGAFQPQHF
TRBJ1-5 | - | - | TRBV30 | TGTGCCTGGGGCGGACAGTATAATAGCAATCAGCCCCAGCATTTT | CAWGGQYNSNQPQHF
TRBJ1-2 | - | - | TRBV9 | TGTGCCAGCAGCGGCCGATTGGGGCGAGGCTATGGCTACACCTTC | CASSGRLGRGYGYTF
TRBJ1-1 | - | - | TRBV9 | TGTGCCAGCAGCGGGATTCCGGGGAGTGAAGCTTTCTTT | CASSGIPGSEAFF
TRBJ1-3 | TRBD1 | - | TRBV2 | TGTGCCAGCAGTTGGACAGGGCCCGGGGGAAACACCATATATTTT | CASSWTGPGGNTIYF
TRBJ2-3 | TRBD2 | few | TRBV7-2 | TGTGCCAGCAGCCCCCTGGGGGGACTAGCGGGACAATCCACAGATACGCAGTATTTT | CASSPLGGLAGQSTDTQYF
TRBJ2-1 | - | - | TRBV15 | TGTGCCACCAGCAGACCGATCTTAGACTACAATGAGCAGTTCTTC | CATSRPILDYNEQFF
TRBJ1-1 | - | - | TRBV28 | TGTGCCAGCAGTACCTCTTTGAACACTGAAGCTTTCTTT | CASSTSLNTEAFF
TRBJ1-3 | - | - | TRBV18 | TGTGCCAGCTCAGCTATGCGCCAGCGGAGCATGTCACATGGAAACACCATATATTTT | CASSAMRQRSMSHGNTIYF
TRBJ1-2 | - | - | TRBV28 | TGTGCCAGCAGGACGGATACTAACTATGGCTACACCTTC | CASRTDTNYGYTF
TRBJ2-7 | TRBD1 | - | TRBV5-5 | TGTGCCAGCAGCATAGACAGGGGGCGCGGGTACGAGCAGTACTTC | CASSIDRGRGYEQYF
TRBJ1-2 | TRBD1 | - | TRBV9 | TGTGCCAGCAGCGACTCACAGGGGAACTATGGCTACACCTTC | CASSDSQGNYGYTF
TRBJ1-5 | - | - | TRBV5-1 | TGCGCCAGCAGCTTGGTAGGTGGGGTAGGGCAGCCCCAGCATTTT | CASSLVGGVGQPQHF
TRBJ1-3 | - | - | TRBV5-1 | TGCGCCAGCAGCTTATCCCTAGGTATCTCTGGAAACACCATATATTTT | CASSLSLGISGNTIYF
TRBJ2-1 | - | - | TRBV7-6 | TGTGCCAGCAGCTCAATGGACAATGAGCAGTTCTTC | CASSSMDNEQFF
TRBJ1-6 | TRBD1 | - | TRBV7-9 | TGTGCCAGCAGCCCAACAGGGGGCGCCGATTCACCCCTCCACTTT | CASSPTGGADSPLHF
TRBJ2-5 | - | once | TRBV11-3 | TGTGCCAGCAGCTTCCGGGGGGCAGAGACCCAGTACTTC | CASSFRGAETQYF
TRBJ2-4 | - | - | TRBV10-3 | TGTGCCATCAGTGATAACAGCGGAGCCAAAAACATTCAGTACTTC | CAISDNSGAKNIQYF
TRBJ1-2 | - | few | TRBV29-1 | TGCAGCGTTGAGCTTCCGGGGGGGGATAACTATGGCTACACCTTC | CSVELPGGDNYGYTF
TRBJ2-2 | TRBD2 | - | TRBV7-2 | TGTGCCAGCAGCCAGACTAGCGGGAGGGCCGGGGAGCTGTTTTTT | CASSQTSGRAGELFF
TRBJ2-3 | - | - | TRBV11-2 | TGTGCCAGCAGCCCCCGCGGGCTGACCAGAGATACGCAGTATTTT | CASSPRGLTRDTQYF
TRBJ2-1 | - | - | TRBV5-4 | TGTGCCAGCAGCTTAACCAGCTCCTACAATGAGCAGTTCTTC | CASSLTSSYNEQFF
TRBJ1-2 | TRBD1 | - | TRBV30 | TGTGCCTGGAGTCCTACGGGACAGGGTACCTATGGCTACACCTTC | CAWSPTGQGTYGYTF
TRBJ2-7 | - | - | TRBV7-3 | TGTGCCAGCAGCTTAACTGGCAAAGTATCGATCTACGAGCAGTACTTC | CASSLTGKVSIYEQYF
TRBJ2-5 | - | - | TRBV7-2 | TGTGCCAGCAGCTTGTGGGGGACCCAGTACTTC | CASSLWGTQYF
TRBJ1-2 | - | - | TRBV7-9 | TGTGCCAGCAGCCCGGCACTGGACGTCTATGGCTACACCTTC | CASSPALDVYGYTF
TRBJ1-3 | - | - | TRBV21-1 | TGTGCCAGCAGCATGGACAGGGCGGGAAACACCATATATTTT | CASSMDRAGNTIYF
TRBJ1-1 | - | - | TRBV4-2 | TGTGCCAGCAGCTTGGCCGGCGGATTGAACACTGAAGCTTTCTTT | CASSLAGGLNTEAFF
TRBJ2-1 | - | - | TRBV10-1 | TGCGCCAGCAGTGAGTCGAAAAGAAGCTCCTACAATGAGCAGTTCTTC | CASSESKRSSYNEQFF
TRBJ1-6 | - | few | TRBV5-8 | TGTGCCAGCACCCCGGTGCCAGGGAGTTCACCCCTCCACTTT | CASTPVPGSSPLHF
TRBJ1-3 | - | - | TRBV28 | TGTGCCAGCAGTTTATCCCTCTCTGGAAACACCATATATTTT | CASSLSLSGNTIYF